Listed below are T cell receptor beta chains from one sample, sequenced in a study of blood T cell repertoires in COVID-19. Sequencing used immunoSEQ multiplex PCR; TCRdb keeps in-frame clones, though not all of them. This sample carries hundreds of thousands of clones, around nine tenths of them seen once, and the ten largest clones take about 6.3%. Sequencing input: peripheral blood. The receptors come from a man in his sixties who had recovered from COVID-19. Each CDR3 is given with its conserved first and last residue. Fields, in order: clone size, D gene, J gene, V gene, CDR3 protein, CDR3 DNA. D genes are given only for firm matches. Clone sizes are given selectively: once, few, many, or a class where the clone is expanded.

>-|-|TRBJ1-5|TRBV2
CASSELGRNQPQHF
TGTGCCAGCAGTGAATTGGGGCGCAATCAGCCCCAGCATTTT
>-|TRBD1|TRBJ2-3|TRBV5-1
CASTGGWGATDTQYF
TGCGCCAGCACAGGGGGCTGGGGGGCCACAGATACGCAGTATTTT
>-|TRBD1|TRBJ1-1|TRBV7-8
CASSTEKGAVNTEAFF
TGTGCCAGCAGCACGGAGAAGGGGGCGGTGAACACTGAAGCTTTCTTT
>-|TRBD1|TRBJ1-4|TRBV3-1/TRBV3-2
CASSRGTAFNEKLFF
TGTGCCAGCAGCCGAGGGACAGCTTTTAATGAAAAACTGTTTTTT
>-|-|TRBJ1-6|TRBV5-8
CASSNRGASNSPLHF
TGTGCCAGCAGCAACCGCGGCGCCTCCAATTCACCCCTCCACTTT
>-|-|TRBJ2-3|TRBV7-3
CASSLRGSGVTDTQYF
TGTGCCAGCAGCTTACGGGGTAGCGGAGTCACAGATACGCAGTATTTT
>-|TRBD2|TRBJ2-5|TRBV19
CASSRGSGSSSQETQYF
TGTGCCAGTAGTCGTGGTAGCGGGAGCAGTTCCCAAGAGACCCAGTACTTC
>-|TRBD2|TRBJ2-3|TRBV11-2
CASSLSGGGADTQYF
TGTGCCAGCAGCTTATCGGGGGGAGGGGCAGATACGCAGTATTTT
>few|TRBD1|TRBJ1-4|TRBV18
CASSRQGHEKLFF
TGTGCCAGCTCACGACAGGGCCATGAAAAACTGTTTTTT
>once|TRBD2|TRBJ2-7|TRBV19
CASSPMRGSYEQYF
TGTGCCAGTAGCCCCATGCGGGGGTCCTACGAGCAGTACTTC
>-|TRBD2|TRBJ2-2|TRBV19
CASSIRGGTGELFF
TGTGCCAGTAGTATACGGGGAGGGACCGGGGAGCTGTTTTTT
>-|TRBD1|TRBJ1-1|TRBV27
CASSKTGGAGTEAFF
TGTGCCAGCAGTAAGACAGGGGGCGCGGGTACTGAAGCTTTCTTT
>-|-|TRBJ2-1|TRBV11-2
CASSLSRSSPYNEQFF
TGTGCCAGCAGCTTATCGCGGTCTAGCCCCTACAATGAGCAGTTCTTC